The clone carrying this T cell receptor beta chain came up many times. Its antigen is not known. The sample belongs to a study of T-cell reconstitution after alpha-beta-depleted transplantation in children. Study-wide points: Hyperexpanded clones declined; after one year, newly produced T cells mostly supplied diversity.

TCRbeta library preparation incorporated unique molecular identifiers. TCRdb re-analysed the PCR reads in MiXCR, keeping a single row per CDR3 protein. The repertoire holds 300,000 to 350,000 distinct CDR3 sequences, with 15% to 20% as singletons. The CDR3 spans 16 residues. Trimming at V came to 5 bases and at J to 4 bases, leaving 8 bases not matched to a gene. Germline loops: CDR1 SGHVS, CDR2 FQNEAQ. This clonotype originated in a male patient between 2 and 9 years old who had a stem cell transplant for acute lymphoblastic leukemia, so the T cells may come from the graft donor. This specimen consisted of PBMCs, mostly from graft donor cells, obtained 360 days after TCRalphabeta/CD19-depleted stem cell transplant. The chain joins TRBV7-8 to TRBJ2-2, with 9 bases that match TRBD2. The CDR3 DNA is TGTGCCAGCAGCCCACCGGGACTAGCCTTCACCGGGGAGCTGTTTTTT. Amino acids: CASSPPGLAFTGELFF.